Sequencing of this T cell receptor beta chain was carried out in a study of cytomegalovirus exposure and HLA in healthy donors (dated by TCRdb to about 2017). For context, the study as a whole: An earlier analysis of roughly 500 of the donors reported about 280 Gb of sequence data and 117 million unique TCR beta sequences obtained from roughly 170 million T cells. Using immunosequencing, the study profiled T cell repertoires from fewer than 850 subjects and related those repertoires to cytomegalovirus serostatus. Both class I and class II loci were covered by HLA typing, at four-digit resolution. Of the approximately 370 genotyped donors, less than 85% were placed in the genetic ancestry cluster associated with self-reported Caucasian donors. Roughly 5 DR-DQ haplotypes were treated as single units for association and clustering because of strong linkage in the cohort. Alongside the repertoire data, information on donor age, sex, ethnicity and CMV serostatus was compiled. Among under 450 genotyped donors of the cohort, an average of 235,054 unique TCR beta nucleotide sequences were sequenced per donor, about a sixth of them non-productive. Rather than using new phenotypic data, the later analysis identified candidate immune exposures from TCR beta sequences and from how often those sequences occurred across donors. Around 320 gigabases of sequencing data and tens of millions of unique TCR sequences were included in an early release covering under 650 HLA-typed donors. The study combined high-throughput TCR immunosequencing, statistical association of individual TCRs with disease status, and machine learning to predict cytomegalovirus infection status. An earlier analysis of about 620 of the donors applied high-throughput TCR beta sequencing to assess whether each TCR beta V gene segment acted as functional or pseudogenic. The study aimed to test whether cataloging public T cell receptors could reveal signatures of past pathogen exposure. Genome-wide SNP genotypes for about three fifths of the roughly 700 donors were used in a later genetic analysis, which treated that subset as a discovery cohort. Typing coverage varied by locus: roughly 620-630 donors for A, B, C, DRB1 and DQB1; more than 500 for DQA1; about 590 for DPA1; 400 to 480 for DPB1. A later analysis re-examined previously published TCR beta repertoires from just over 650 donors and added high-resolution HLA genotyping to investigate patterns of TCR occurrence. Along with the approximately 600-subject first cohort, a separate validation cohort of over a hundred different subjects was used. Every repertoire in the discovery cohort had been generated on one and the same sequencing platform. The paper as a whole reports these results and caveats: A cluster of highly shared sequence variants was judged likely to be a technical artifact of the sequencing pipeline. The earlier analysis of approximately 540 of the donors excluded some 15 rarely observed V segments, including chromosome 9 orphons, because counts were too low. The study gave a list of 150 to 200 TCR beta chains associated with cytomegalovirus. A later analysis found that TCR association rates varied across HLA loci, with DRB1 alleles showing the most associated TCRs and HLA-C alleles the fewest. Compared with equally common non-associated chains, HLA-associated TCR beta chains in a later analysis were more clonally expanded and had lower generation probabilities. Linkage disequilibrium might explain the correlated functional status among segregating V segments, but an unknown experimental factor could not be excluded. A later analysis reported that several top co-occurrence clusters appeared linked to parvovirus B19, influenza, CMV and Epstein-Barr virus. For the cohort, immune exposure information was limited to CMV serostatus. When HLA alleles, especially DR and DQ, strongly co-occurred, TCR associations were difficult to assign to individual alleles. Cytomegalovirus status was reported to be diagnosed by the classifier with high specificity and sensitivity in both the original and validation cohorts. A further reported finding was that TCR beta sequences accurately predicted the HLA-A and HLA-B alleles for most subjects in the first cohort. Most TCR sequences were observed very rarely across donors, whereas some public TCRs were present in many individuals. The authors suggested that the approach could potentially be extended to other disease states and immunological phenotypes. Because the 87-base-pair reads could not distinguish some IMGT-functional V segments, including TRBV6-2 and TRBV6-3, those segments were excluded. In an earlier analysis of about 540 of the donors, most TCR beta V segments were observed in productive rearrangements about 87% or about 30% of the time, broadly matching IMGT annotations. In a later genetic analysis, fewer N-insertions in productive TCRs were reported among donors in an Asian-associated ancestry cluster than the approximately 710-donor mean. V-gene and J-gene trimming of TCR beta chains was associated with a missense DCLRE1C variant in a later genetic analysis, and the association was replicated in an independent cohort. Specific HLA alleles were associated with 15,000 to 20,000 TCR beta sequences at a false discovery rate of 0.05 in a later analysis. The presence/absence analyses assumed that sequencing depth was roughly uniform across donors, and that assumption may not be true. According to a later analysis, most CMV-associated TCR beta chains appeared to be HLA-restricted, and the HLA associations seemed to be driven largely by CMV exposure. In vitro tests confirmed that three of the cytomegalovirus-associated TCR beta chains recognize cytomegalovirus antigens. Because some donors lacked HLA typing at each locus, the association tests relied only on the typed subset. The cohort was sequenced for TCR beta chains only, and without alpha or paired-chain data the features that could be detected were limited.

A note on this clone: This clone's antigen is unknown. There are no base qualities to consult, and no much larger clone falls within one base.

Sequences SQVTM (CDR1) and ANQGSEA (CDR2) are obtained from the germline V gene. V trim: 6 bases; J trim: 2 bases; unmatched bases: 6. Its CDR3 holds 15 amino acids, cysteine through phenylalanine. Left in the record is the CDR3 DNA by itself, 45 bases read in frame from the first base. The cohort was made up of 666 healthy bone marrow donors. At the time of sampling, every cohort member was nominally healthy, though immune exposures that went unrecorded were likely present. The donor was CMV seronegative and belonged to the group of roughly 330 seronegative cohort members. A peripheral blood sample was collected from each donor, and TCR beta sequencing was performed on peripheral blood mononuclear cells. The Qiagen DNeasy Blood Extraction Kit was used to extract genomic DNA from the blood cell samples. The library was produced with the immunoSEQ multiplex PCR assay. A mixture of 60 forward primers for TCR Vbeta segments and 13 reverse primers for TCR Jbeta segments was used in the multiplex PCR. The CDR3 region of rearranged TCR beta genes was amplified from genomic DNA by a multiplex PCR assay. On the Illumina HiSeq System, the amplified TCR beta libraries were sequenced as 87-base-pair reads. Under the source paper's analysis protocol: In a later analysis, tens of millions of unique TCR beta chains were counted across the roughly 610 repertoires, and roughly 10 million of these chains were shared by at least two donors. A nearest-neighbor algorithm error-corrected the raw reads and collapsed the reads into unique sequences, merging closely related sequences to remove PCR and sequencing errors. Alignment of CDR3 sequences to IMGT reference sequences was used to assign V, D and J gene segments. For a sequence to be retained, a match of at least six nucleotides was required to both a V gene segment and a J gene segment. Rearrangements were classified as productive when the CDR3 lacked stop codons and remained in frame with V and J, and all other rearrangements were classified as non-productive. CDR3 was defined by IMGT convention, running from the second conserved V-encoded cysteine to the conserved J-encoded phenylalanine. The earlier analysis of 450 to 750 of the donors excluded any sequence lacking an unambiguous match to a single V gene segment. In an earlier analysis of several hundred of the donors, a V segment was called functional when productive rearrangements were above 56.7%, and segregating when the standard deviation between donors exceeded 5%. To diagnose cytomegalovirus status from the catalog of TCR beta chain sequences, a statistical classification framework was built. In a later analysis, TCR nucleotide sequences were compared against IMGT/GENE-DB human TR gene sequences so that V and J genes could be assigned. A later analysis assigned CDR3 sequences and most-parsimonious VDJ recombination scenarios with the TCRdist pipeline. A later analysis defined each TCR beta chain by its CDR3 amino acid sequence plus V-gene family, and excluded reads lacking a unique V-gene family. A later analysis removed 500 to 600 highly shared, low-generation-probability nucleotide sequences to deal with suspected cross-contamination and a sequencing artifact. For each public chain, a later analysis derived a clonal expansion index from normalized ranks of inferred template counts within each repertoire. A later analysis computed generation probabilities with a VDJ recombination model fitted to out-of-frame rearrangements, and checked the results against IGoR. In a later analysis, TCR-TCR, TCR-HLA and TCR-CMV co-occurrence was scored with hypergeometric tests, and a repertoire-size bias correction was applied to TCR pairs. To estimate false discovery rates, a later analysis permuted the HLA or CMV assignments 20 times. In a later analysis, co-occurring TCRs were grouped using DBSCAN, and TCRdist sequence similarity was added for clustering within HLA-allele-positive subsets. Repertoires with fewer than 30,000 or more than 120,000 public chains, plus five repertoires with anomalous nucleotide sharing, were excluded from co-occurrence clustering. This immuneACCESS table, as held by TCRdb, lists in-frame sequences with V and J called but not all clones. Of the missing ones, under half trace to an unresolved V gene in checked studies; the others have no known cause. V, J and clone size are those of that table, while D and trimming were read from the DNA. The sample yields over 200,000 clones; about 80% were counted once. The ten biggest clones cover approximately 0.62% of the sample.

This sequence was found in a woman aged 40 to 49 in good health and CMV-seronegative. The receptor chain draws on TRBV29-1 and TRBJ2-3, and 12 junction bases match TRBD2. Input material: PBMCs. The DNA sequence reads TGCAGCGTCGATGGACTAGCGGGGTTCACAGATACGCAGTATTTT. This is translated as CSVDGLAGFTDTQYF.